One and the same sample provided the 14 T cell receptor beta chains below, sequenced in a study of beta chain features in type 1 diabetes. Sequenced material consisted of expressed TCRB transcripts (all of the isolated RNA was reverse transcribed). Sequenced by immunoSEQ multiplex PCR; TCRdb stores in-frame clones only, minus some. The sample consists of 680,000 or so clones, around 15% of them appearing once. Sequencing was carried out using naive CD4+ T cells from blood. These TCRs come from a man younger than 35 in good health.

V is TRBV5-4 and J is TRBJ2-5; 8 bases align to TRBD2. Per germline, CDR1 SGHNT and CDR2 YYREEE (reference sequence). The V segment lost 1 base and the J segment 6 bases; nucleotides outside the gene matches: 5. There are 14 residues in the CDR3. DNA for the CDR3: TGTGCCAGCAGCTTGAGACGGGAGGGCCAGACCCAGTACTTC. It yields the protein CASSLRREGQTQYF.

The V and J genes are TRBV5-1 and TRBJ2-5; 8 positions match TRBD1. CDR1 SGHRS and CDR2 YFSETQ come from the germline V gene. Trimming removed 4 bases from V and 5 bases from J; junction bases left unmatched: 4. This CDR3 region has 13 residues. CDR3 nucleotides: TGCGCCAGCAGCGATAGACAGGGGGAGACCCAGTACTTC. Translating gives CASSDRQGETQYF.

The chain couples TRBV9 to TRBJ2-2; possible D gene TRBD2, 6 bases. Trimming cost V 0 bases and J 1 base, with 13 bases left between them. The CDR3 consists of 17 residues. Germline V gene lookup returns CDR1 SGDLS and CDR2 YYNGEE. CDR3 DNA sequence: TGTGCCAGCAGCGTAGGCGGGACCGCAGGGAACACCGGGGAGCTGTTTTTT. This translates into CASSVGGTAGNTGELFF. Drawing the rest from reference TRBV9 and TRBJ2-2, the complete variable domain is DSGVTQTPKHLITATGQRVTLRCSPRSGDLSVYWYQQSLDQGLQFLIQYYNGEERAKGNILERFSAQQFPDLHSELNLSSLELGDSALYFCASSVGGTAGNTGELFFGEGSRLTVL.

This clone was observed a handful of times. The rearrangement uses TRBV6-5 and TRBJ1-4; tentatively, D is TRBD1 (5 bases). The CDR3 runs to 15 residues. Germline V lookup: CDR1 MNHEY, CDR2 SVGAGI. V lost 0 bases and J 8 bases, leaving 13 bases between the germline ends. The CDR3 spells CASSYSRGAVEKLFF. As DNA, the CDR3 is TGTGCCAGCAGTTACTCGCGGGGCGCAGTAGAAAAACTGTTTTTT.

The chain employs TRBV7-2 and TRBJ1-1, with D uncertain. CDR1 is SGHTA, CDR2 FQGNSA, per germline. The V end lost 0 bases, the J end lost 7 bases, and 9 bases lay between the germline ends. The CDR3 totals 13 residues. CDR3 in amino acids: CASSLAGRGEAFF. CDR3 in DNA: TGTGCCAGCAGCTTAGCAGGGAGAGGTGAAGCTTTCTTT.

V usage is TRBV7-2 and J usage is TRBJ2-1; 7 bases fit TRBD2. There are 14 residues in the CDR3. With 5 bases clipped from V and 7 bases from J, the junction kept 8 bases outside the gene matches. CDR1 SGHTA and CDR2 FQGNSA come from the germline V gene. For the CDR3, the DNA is TGTGCCAGCAGCCCGCGGACTAGTCATAATGAGCAGTTCTTC. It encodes CASSPRTSHNEQFF. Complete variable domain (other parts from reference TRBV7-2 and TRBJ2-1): GAGVSQSPSNKVTEKGKDVELRCDPISGHTALYWYRQSLGQGLEFLIYFQGNSAPDKSGLPSDRFSAERTGGSVSTLTIQRTQQEDSAVYLCASSPRTSHNEQFFGPGTRLTVL.

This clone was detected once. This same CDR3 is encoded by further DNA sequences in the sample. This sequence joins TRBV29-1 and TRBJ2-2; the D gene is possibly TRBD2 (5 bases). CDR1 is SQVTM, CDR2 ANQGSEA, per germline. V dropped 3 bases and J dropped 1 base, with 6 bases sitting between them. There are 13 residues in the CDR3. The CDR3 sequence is CSVDRGNTGELFF. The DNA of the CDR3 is TGCAGCGTTGATCGGGGGAACACCGGGGAGCTGTTTTTT.

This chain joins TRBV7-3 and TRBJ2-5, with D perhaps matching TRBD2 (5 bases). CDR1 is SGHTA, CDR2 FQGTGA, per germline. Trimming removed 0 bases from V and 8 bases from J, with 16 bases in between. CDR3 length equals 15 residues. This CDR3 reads CASSLTLGGPGTQYF. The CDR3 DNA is TGTGCCAGCAGCTTAACGCTGGGCGGCCCGGGAACCCAGTACTTC.

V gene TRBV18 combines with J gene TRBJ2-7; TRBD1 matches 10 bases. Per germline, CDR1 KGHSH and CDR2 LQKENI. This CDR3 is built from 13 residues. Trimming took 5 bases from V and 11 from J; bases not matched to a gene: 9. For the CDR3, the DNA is TGTGCCAGCTCATCCGGGACAGGGGCGCCGGAGTACTTC. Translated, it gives CASSSGTGAPEYF.

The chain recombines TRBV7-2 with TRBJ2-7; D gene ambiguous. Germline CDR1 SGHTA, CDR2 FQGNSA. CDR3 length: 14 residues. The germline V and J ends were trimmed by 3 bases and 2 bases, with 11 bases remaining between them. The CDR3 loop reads CASSFNPQPYEQYF. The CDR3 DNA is TGTGCCAGCAGCTTTAACCCCCAACCCTACGAGCAGTACTTC.

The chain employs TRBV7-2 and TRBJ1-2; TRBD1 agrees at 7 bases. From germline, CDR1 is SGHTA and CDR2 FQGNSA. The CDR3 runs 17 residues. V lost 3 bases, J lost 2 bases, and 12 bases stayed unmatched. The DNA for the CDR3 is TGTGCCAGCAGCTTCTCTTCTAGGTTAGGGGGCAACTATGGCTACACCTTC. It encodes CASSFSSRLGGNYGYTF. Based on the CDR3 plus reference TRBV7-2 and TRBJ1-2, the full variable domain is GAGVSQSPSNKVTEKGKDVELRCDPISGHTALYWYRQSLGQGLEFLIYFQGNSAPDKSGLPSDRFSAERTGGSVSTLTIQRTQQEDSAVYLCASSFSSRLGGNYGYTFGSGTRLTVV.

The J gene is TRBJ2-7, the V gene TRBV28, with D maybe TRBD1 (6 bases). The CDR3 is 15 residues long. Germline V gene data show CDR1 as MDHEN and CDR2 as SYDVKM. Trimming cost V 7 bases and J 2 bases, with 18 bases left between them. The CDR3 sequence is CASKGQGFLAYEQYF. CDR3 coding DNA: TGTGCCAGCAAAGGCCAGGGGTTCCTCGCCTACGAGCAGTACTTC.

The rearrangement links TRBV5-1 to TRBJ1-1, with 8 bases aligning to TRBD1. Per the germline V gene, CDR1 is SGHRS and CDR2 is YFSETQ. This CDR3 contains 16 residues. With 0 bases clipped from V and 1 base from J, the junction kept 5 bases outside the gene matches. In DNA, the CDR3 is TGCGCCAGCAGCTTGGGCGGGACAGGTGGGAACACTGAAGCTTTCTTT. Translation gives CASSLGGTGGNTEAFF.

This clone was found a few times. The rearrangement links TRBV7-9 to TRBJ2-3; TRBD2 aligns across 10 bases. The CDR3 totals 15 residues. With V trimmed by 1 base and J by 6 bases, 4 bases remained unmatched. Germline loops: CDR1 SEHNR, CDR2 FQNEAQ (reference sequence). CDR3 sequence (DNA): TGTGCCAGCAGCTTAGTGCTAGCGGGGGCTGATACGCAGTATTTT. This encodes CASSLVLAGADTQYF.